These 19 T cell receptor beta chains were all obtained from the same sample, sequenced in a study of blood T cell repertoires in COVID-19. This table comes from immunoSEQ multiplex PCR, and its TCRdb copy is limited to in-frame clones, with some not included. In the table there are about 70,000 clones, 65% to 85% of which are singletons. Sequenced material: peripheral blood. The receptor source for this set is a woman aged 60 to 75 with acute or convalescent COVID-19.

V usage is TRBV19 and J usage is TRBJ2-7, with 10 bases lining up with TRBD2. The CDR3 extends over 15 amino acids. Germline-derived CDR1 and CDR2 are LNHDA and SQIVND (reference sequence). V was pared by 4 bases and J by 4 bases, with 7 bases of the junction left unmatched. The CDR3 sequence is CASSKAGGPLYEQYF. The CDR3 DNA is TGTGCCAGTAGTAAAGCGGGAGGGCCTCTATACGAGCAGTACTTC.

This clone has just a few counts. CDR3 region: CASSGDRRRNTEAFF. CDR3 sequence (DNA): TGTGCCAGCAGTGGGGACAGGAGAAGGAACACTGAAGCTTTCTTT. The chain has TRBV28 and TRBJ1-1; the match to TRBD1 covers 8 bases. Unmatched junction bases numbered 6, after V lost 5 bases and J lost 1 base. Looked up from germline, CDR1 is MDHEN and CDR2 is SYDVKM. This CDR3 has 15 amino acids.

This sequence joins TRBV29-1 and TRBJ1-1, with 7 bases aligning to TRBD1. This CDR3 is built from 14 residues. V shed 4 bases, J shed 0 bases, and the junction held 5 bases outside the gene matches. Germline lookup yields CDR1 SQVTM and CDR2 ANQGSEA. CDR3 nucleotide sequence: TGCAGCGTTGGAATAGGGGGCATGAACACTGAAGCTTTCTTT. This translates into CSVGIGGMNTEAFF.

In nucleotides, the CDR3 is TGTGCCTGGGGACAGGGGTTTCAGCCCCAGCATTTT. This sequence encodes CAWGQGFQPQHF. The chain combines TRBV30 with TRBJ1-5; 9 bases match TRBD1. This CDR3 is built from 12 residues. The germline CDR1 and CDR2 sequences are GTSNPN and SVGIG (reference sequence). V trimming: 5 bases; J trimming: 6 bases; junction bases outside the gene matches: 2.

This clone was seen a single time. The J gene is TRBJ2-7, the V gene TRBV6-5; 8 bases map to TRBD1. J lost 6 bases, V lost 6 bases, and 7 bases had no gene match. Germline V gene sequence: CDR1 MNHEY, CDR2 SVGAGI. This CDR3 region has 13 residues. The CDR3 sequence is CASSRQGWGEQYF. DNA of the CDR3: TGTGCCAGCAGCCGACAGGGGTGGGGCGAGCAGTACTTC.

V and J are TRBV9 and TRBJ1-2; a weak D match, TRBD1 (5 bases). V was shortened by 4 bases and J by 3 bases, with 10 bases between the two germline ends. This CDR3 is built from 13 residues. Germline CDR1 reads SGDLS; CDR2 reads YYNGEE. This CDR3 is CASSPSGHYGYTF. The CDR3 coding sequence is TGTGCCAGCAGCCCCTCAGGGCACTATGGCTACACCTTC. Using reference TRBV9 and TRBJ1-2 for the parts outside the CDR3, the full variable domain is DSGVTQTPKHLITATGQRVTLRCSPRSGDLSVYWYQQSLDQGLQFLIQYYNGEERAKGNILERFSAQQFPDLHSELNLSSLELGDSALYFCASSPSGHYGYTFGSGTRLTVV.

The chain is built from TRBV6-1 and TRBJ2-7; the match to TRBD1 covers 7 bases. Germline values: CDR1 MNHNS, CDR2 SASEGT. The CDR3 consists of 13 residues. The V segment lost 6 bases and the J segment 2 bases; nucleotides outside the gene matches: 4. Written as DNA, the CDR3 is TGTGCCAGCAGCAGGGGGACAGCCTACGAGCAGTACTTC. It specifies CASSRGTAYEQYF.

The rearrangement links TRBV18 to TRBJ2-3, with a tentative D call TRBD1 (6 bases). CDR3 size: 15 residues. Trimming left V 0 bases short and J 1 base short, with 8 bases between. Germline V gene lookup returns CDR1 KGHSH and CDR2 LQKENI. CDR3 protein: CASSPPRQGTDTQYF. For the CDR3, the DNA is TGTGCCAGCTCACCACCGCGACAGGGCACAGATACGCAGTATTTT.

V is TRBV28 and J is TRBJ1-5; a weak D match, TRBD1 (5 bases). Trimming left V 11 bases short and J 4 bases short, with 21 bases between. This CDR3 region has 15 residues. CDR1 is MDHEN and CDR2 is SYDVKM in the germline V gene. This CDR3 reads CALGRGELRNQPQHF. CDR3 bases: TGTGCCTTAGGGCGGGGGGAGCTGAGAAATCAGCCCCAGCATTTT.

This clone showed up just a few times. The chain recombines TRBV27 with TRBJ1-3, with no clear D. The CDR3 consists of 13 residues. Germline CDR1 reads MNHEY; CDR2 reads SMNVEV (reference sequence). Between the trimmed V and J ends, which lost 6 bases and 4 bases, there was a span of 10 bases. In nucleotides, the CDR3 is TGTGCCAGCAGGCCGAGGCAGGGAAACACCATATATTTT. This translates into CASRPRQGNTIYF.

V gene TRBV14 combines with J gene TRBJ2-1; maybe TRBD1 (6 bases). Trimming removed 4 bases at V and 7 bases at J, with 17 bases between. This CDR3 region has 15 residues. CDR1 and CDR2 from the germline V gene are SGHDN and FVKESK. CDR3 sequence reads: CASSPRALQGNEQFF. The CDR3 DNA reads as TGTGCCAGCAGCCCTAGAGCCTTACAGGGAAATGAGCAGTTCTTC.

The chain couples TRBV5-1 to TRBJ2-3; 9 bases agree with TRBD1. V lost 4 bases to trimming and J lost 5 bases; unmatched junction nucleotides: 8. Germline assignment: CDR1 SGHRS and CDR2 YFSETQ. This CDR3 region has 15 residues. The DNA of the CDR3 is TGCGCCAGCAGCCCCCGACAGGGGGAGATAGATACGCAGTATTTT. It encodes CASSPRQGEIDTQYF.

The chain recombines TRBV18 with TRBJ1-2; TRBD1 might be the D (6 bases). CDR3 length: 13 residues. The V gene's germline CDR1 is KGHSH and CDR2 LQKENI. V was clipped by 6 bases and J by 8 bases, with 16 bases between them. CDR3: CASSLTGIEGYTF. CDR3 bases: TGTGCCAGCTCTCTTACAGGGATCGAAGGCTACACCTTC.

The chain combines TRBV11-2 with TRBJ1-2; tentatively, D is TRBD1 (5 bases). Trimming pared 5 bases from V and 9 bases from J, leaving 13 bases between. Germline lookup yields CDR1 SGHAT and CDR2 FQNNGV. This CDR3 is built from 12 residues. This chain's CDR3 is CASSLRGDRYTF. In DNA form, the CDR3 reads TGTGCCAGCAGCCTGCGGGGGGATCGCTACACCTTC.

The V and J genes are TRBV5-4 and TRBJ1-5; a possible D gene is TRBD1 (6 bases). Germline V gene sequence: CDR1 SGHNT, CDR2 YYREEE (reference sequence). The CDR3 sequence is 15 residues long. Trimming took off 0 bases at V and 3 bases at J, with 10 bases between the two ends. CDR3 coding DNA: TGTGCCAGCAGCTTGGATGGACAGTTCAATCAGCCCCAGCATTTT. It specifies CASSLDGQFNQPQHF.

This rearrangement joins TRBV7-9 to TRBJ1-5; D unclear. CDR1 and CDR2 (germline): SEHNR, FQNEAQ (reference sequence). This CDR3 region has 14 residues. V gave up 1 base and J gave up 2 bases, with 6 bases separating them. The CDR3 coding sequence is TGTGCCAGCAGCTTAGACCAGGGCAATCAGCCCCAGCATTTT. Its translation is CASSLDQGNQPQHF.

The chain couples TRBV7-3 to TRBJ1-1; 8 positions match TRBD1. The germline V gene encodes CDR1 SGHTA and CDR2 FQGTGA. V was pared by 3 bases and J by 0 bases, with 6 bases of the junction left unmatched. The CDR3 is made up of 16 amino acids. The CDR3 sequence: CASSFRQGKVNTEAFF. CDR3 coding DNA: TGTGCCAGCAGCTTCAGACAGGGGAAAGTGAACACTGAAGCTTTCTTT.

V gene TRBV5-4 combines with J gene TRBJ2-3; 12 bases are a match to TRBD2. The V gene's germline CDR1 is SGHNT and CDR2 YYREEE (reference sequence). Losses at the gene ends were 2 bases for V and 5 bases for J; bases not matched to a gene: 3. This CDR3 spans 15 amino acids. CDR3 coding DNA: TGTGCCAGCAGCTTTGCTAGCGGGGGGGGAGATACGCAGTATTTT. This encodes CASSFASGGGDTQYF. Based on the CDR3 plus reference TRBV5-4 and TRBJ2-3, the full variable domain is ETGVTQSPTHLIKTRGQQVTLRCSSQSGHNTVSWYQQALGQGPQFIFQYYREEENGRGNFPPRFSGLQFPNYSSELNVNALELDDSALYLCASSFASGGGDTQYFGPGTRLTVL.

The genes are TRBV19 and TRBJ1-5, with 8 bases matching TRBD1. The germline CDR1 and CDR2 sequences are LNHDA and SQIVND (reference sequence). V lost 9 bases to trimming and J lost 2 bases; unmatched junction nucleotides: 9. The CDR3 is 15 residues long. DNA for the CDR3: TGTGCCAGCACAACCCCGACAGGGGGCAATCAGCCCCAGCATTTT. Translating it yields CASTTPTGGNQPQHF.